The 15 T cell receptor beta chains in this list originate from one sample, sequenced in a study of control samples from healthy donors and cancer patients. The table came from immunoSEQ multiplex PCR; TCRdb's copy has only in-frame clones and leaves some out. The sample shows 400,000 to 450,000 clones, approximately 90% of them seen only once. Sequenced sample: PBMCs. These receptors were taken from a middle-aged man with head and neck cancer.

J is TRBJ2-2 and V is TRBV4-2; 8 bases agree with TRBD1. Trimming took 4 bases from V and 1 from J; bases not matched to a gene: 2. Germline V gene sequence: CDR1 LGHNA, CDR2 YNFKEQ. CDR3 length: 15 residues. The chain's CDR3 is CASSLDRGNTGELFF. The CDR3 nucleotides are TGTGCCAGCAGCCTCGACAGGGGGAACACCGGGGAGCTGTTTTTT.

This chain joins TRBV9 and TRBJ2-7; D gene uncertain. CDR3 size: 13 residues. In germline, CDR1 is SGDLS, CDR2 YYNGEE. Trimming left V 5 bases short and J 3 bases short, with 12 bases between. CDR3: CASSDTTDYEQYF. DNA of the CDR3: TGTGCCAGCAGTGATACGACTGACTACGAGCAGTACTTC. The full variable domain, completed using reference TRBV9 and TRBJ2-7, is DSGVTQTPKHLITATGQRVTLRCSPRSGDLSVYWYQQSLDQGLQFLIQYYNGEERAKGNILERFSAQQFPDLHSELNLSSLELGDSALYFCASSDTTDYEQYFGPGTRLTVT.

This CDR3 is CATSDSDRELFF. The CDR3, as DNA: TGTGCCACCAGTGATTCCGACCGGGAGCTGTTTTTT. The rearrangement joins TRBV24-1 to TRBJ2-2; D uncertain. The CDR3 contains 12 residues. V shed 2 bases and J shed 9 bases, with 6 bases lying between them. The germline gives CDR1 KGHDR, CDR2 SFDVKD.

The gene calls are TRBV19 and TRBJ1-1, with a possible D match to TRBD1 (6 bases). Germline CDR1 and CDR2: LNHDA and SQIVND (reference sequence). V lost 2 bases and J 4 bases, leaving 8 bases between the germline ends. The length of the CDR3 is 13 residues. CDR3 residues: CASSINRATEAFF. The CDR3 DNA reads TGTGCCAGTAGTATAAACAGGGCCACTGAAGCTTTCTTT.

The CDR3 nucleotides are TGTGCCAGTAGTTCTATGTGGGGATGGGAGCAGTTCTTC. Protein product: CASSSMWGWEQFF. This chain joins TRBV19 and TRBJ2-1; D gene uncertain. Germline values: CDR1 LNHDA, CDR2 SQIVND (reference sequence). The CDR3 has 13 residues. The V and J ends lost 5 bases and 10 bases respectively, with 15 bases between them.

The DNA for the CDR3 is TGTGCCAGCAGTGCAGGAACCGGGACCCCCTCCTGGGGCTACACCTTC. It translates to CASSAGTGTPSWGYTF. This sequence joins TRBV6-1 and TRBJ1-2; a weak D match, TRBD1 (5 bases). The germline gives CDR1 MNHNS, CDR2 SASEGT. CDR3 length: 16 amino acids. The V and J ends lost 4 bases and 8 bases respectively, with 23 bases between them.

The rearrangement links TRBV3-1 (or the pseudogene TRBV3-2) to TRBJ1-2; the D is unclear. CDR1 LGHDT and CDR2 YNNKEL come from the germline V gene (reference sequence). The V and J ends lost 3 bases and 6 bases respectively, with 8 bases between them. CDR3 length equals 12 residues. The CDR3 sequence is CASSQIEDGYTF. Here the CDR3 DNA reads TGTGCCAGCAGCCAGATCGAGGATGGCTACACCTTC.

The CDR3 nucleotides read TGCGCCAGCAGCTTGTCGCCACCGACTGAAGCTTTCTTT. This translates into CASSLSPPTEAFF. The genes are TRBV5-1 and TRBJ1-1; D remains ambiguous. Deletions cut 1 base from V and 5 bases from J, with 9 bases between. The CDR3 has 13 residues. Germline CDR1 and CDR2: SGHRS and YFSETQ.

This clone has a single count. The chain has TRBV9 and TRBJ1-1; maybe TRBD1 (6 bases). V was trimmed by 6 bases and J by 0 bases, leaving 15 bases between them. Germline values: CDR1 SGDLS, CDR2 YYNGEE. CDR3 length: 15 residues. In nucleotides, the CDR3 is TGTGCCAGCAACCCAATGGCAGGGGTGAACACTGAAGCTTTCTTT. Residues: CASNPMAGVNTEAFF.

About this clone itself: One end of the junction fails to match germline, which may point to a read error. The V and J genes are TRBV28 and TRBJ2-7, with TRBD1 matching over 7 bases. Germline values: CDR1 MDHEN, CDR2 SYDVKM. This CDR3 is 11 amino acids long. The CDR3: CASSNRDSLHF. The CDR3 DNA reads as TGTGCCAGCAGTAACCGGGACAGCCTCCACTTC.

This rearrangement joins TRBV6-1 to TRBJ1-5; the D is unclear. The CDR3 is 16 amino acids. V was trimmed by 4 bases and J by 4 bases, leaving 17 bases between them. Germline CDR1 and CDR2: MNHNS and SASEGT. For the CDR3, the DNA is TGTGCCAGCAGTGGATACACGTATGAGATTAATCAGCCCCAGCATTTT. Amino acid sequence: CASSGYTYEINQPQHF.

This clone was detected once. The chain uses TRBV5-1 and TRBJ1-2; D unclear. V was shortened by 0 bases and J by 4 bases, with 13 bases between the two germline ends. The CDR3 runs 15 residues. Germline CDR1 and CDR2: SGHRS and YFSETQ. CDR3: CASSLGDRWGYGYTF. CDR3 DNA: TGCGCCAGCAGCTTGGGGGATCGTTGGGGCTATGGCTACACCTTC.

This chain's CDR3 is CASSWTGGDYGYTF. DNA for the CDR3: TGTGCCAGCAGTTGGACAGGGGGCGACTATGGCTACACCTTC. The chain combines TRBV28 with TRBJ1-2; 11 nucleotides line up with TRBD1. The CDR3 is 14 amino acids. J gave up 3 bases and V 4 bases, and 1 base lay outside the gene matches. Germline CDR1 is MDHEN and CDR2 is SYDVKM.

The chain is built from TRBV27 and TRBJ2-1; D call uncertain. The CDR3 extends over 13 amino acids. V lost 0 bases and J lost 2, with 2 bases in between. Germline CDR1 is MNHEY and CDR2 is SMNVEV (reference sequence). The CDR3, as DNA: TGTGCCAGCAGTTTATCCCCCTACAATGAGCAGTTCTTC. Amino acid sequence: CASSLSPYNEQFF.

This sequence joins TRBV19 and TRBJ2-2; 7 bases map to TRBD1. This CDR3 comprises 16 residues. From germline, CDR1 is LNHDA and CDR2 SQIVND (reference sequence). Losses at the gene ends were 6 bases for V and 6 bases for J; bases not matched to a gene: 13. The CDR3 region has the DNA TGTGCCAGTAGAGATCCCGGGACAGATTTCTCCGGGGAGCTGTTTTTT. Translated, it gives CASRDPGTDFSGELFF.